The 28 T cell receptor beta chains listed next were all sequenced from one sample in a study of Ad26.COV2.S vaccination and SARS-CoV-2 variants. Stated treatment: about 20 received Ad26.COV2.S at low or high dose, single or two shots; about 5 received placebo; per-sample allocation not given. The samples were gathered on day 63 after the first injection of vaccine or placebo. The data were produced by immunoSEQ multiplex PCR, yet TCRdb's version contains in-frame clones alone and is incomplete. The table shows 350,000 to 500,000 clones, with roughly 91% occurring only once. The specimen was peripheral blood, collected in a trial of Ad26.COV2.S vaccine versus placebo. The receptors were sampled from a person between 18 and 65 years old who received the Ad26.COV2.S COVID-19 vaccine or a placebo.

Note on this clone: The same CDR3 is also encoded by other DNA sequences in this sample. As DNA, the CDR3 is TGTGCCAGCAGCTTAGGGGGCACTAATGAAAAACTGTTTTTT. Its protein product is CASSLGGTNEKLFF. This chain links TRBV7-2 with TRBJ1-4; perhaps TRBD1 as D (5 bases). This CDR3 spans 14 amino acids. The ends were cut back, 1 base at V and 2 bases at J, with 5 bases in the middle. Germline V gene sequence: CDR1 SGHTA, CDR2 FQGNSA.

The chain is built from TRBV5-1 and TRBJ1-1; 7 bases match TRBD1. The CDR3 has 17 amino acids. Trimming cost V 4 bases and J 1 base; bases outside gene matches: 13. Germline CDR1 SGHRS, CDR2 YFSETQ. This CDR3 is CASSPQGGQTRNTEAFF. CDR3 in DNA: TGCGCCAGCAGCCCGCAGGGGGGGCAGACGAGGAACACTGAAGCTTTCTTT.

This chain connects TRBV5-4 to TRBJ2-1, with 11 bases fitting TRBD2. This CDR3 has 15 residues. Per the germline V gene, CDR1 is SGHNT and CDR2 is YYREEE (reference sequence). V gave up 2 bases and J gave up 6 bases; unmatched junction bases: 4. The CDR3 DNA follows: TGTGCCAGCAGCTTTCCGGGACTAGCGGTCAATGAGCAGTTCTTC. Protein product: CASSFPGLAVNEQFF.

The chain recombines TRBV5-1 with TRBJ2-2, with 8 bases aligning to TRBD2. The germline V gene encodes CDR1 SGHRS and CDR2 YFSETQ. The CDR3 sequence is 15 residues long. J gave up 5 bases and V 4 bases, and 7 bases lay outside the gene matches. For the CDR3, the DNA is TGCGCCAGCAGCATTGCGGGAGGTAATACCGGGGAGCTGTTTTTT. Protein: CASSIAGGNTGELFF.

This clone has only a few counts. The chain combines TRBV6-2 or TRBV6-3 with TRBJ1-1; TRBD1 aligns across 7 bases. The trim removed 0 bases at V and 5 bases at J, leaving 6 bases unmatched. The CDR3 sequence is 15 residues long. Germline values: CDR1 MNHEY, CDR2 SVGEGT. This CDR3 is CASSYSRSGGTEAFF. For the CDR3, the DNA is TGTGCCAGCAGTTACTCGAGGTCAGGGGGTACTGAAGCTTTCTTT.

V and J are TRBV28 and TRBJ1-4, with no clear D. Per the germline V gene, CDR1 is MDHEN and CDR2 is SYDVKM. The CDR3 runs 13 residues. The V end lost 5 bases, the J end lost 10 bases, and 14 bases lay between the germline ends. The CDR3 nucleotides read TGTGCCAGCAGTCCGGCCTCGGTCGGAAAACTGTTTTTT. Translating gives CASSPASVGKLFF.

V and J are TRBV11-3 and TRBJ2-1; 8 bases line up with TRBD2. This CDR3 region has 16 residues. The ends lost 2 bases at V and 6 bases at J; junction bases unmatched: 9. CDR1 and CDR2 (germline): SGHNT, YENEEA. The DNA for the CDR3 is TGTGCCAGCAGCTTAAGGGGGGCTAGCGGGCGCAATGAGCAGTTCTTC. Its protein product is CASSLRGASGRNEQFF.

The chain carries TRBV2 and TRBJ1-1; D is unclear. The length of the CDR3 is 14 residues. Trimming cost V 0 bases and J 5 bases, with 10 bases left between them. Germline CDR1 SNHLY, CDR2 FYNNEI. CDR3 residues: CASSEALVWTEAFF. CDR3 DNA sequence: TGTGCCAGCAGTGAAGCGCTGGTTTGGACTGAAGCTTTCTTT. The whole variable domain, filled in from reference TRBV2 and TRBJ1-1, reads EPEVTQTPSHQVTQMGQEVILRCVPISNHLYFYWYRQILGQKVEFLVSFYNNEISEKSEIFDDQFSVERPDGSNFTLKIRSTKLEDSAMYFCASSEALVWTEAFFGQGTRLTVV.

This clone was recorded once. The chain has TRBV5-1 and TRBJ2-5, with D unresolved. The J call may be in error: the DNA end matches TRBJ2-7 better. CDR1 and CDR2 (germline): SGHRS, YFSETQ. The CDR3 length is 14 residues. CDR3 residues: CASSLVPTGYEQYF. CDR3 nucleotide sequence: TGCGCCAGCAGCTTGGTCCCGACTGGCTACGAGCAGTACTTC.

The V and J genes are TRBV28 and TRBJ2-7; 9 bases line up with TRBD2. Germline CDR1 is MDHEN and CDR2 is SYDVKM. V shed 4 bases, J shed 3 bases, and the junction held 10 bases outside the gene matches. CDR3 length: 16 amino acids. CDR3 in DNA: TGTGCCAGCAGTTCTAGCGGGACCCCTCCGGGCTACGAGCAGTACTTC. It encodes CASSSSGTPPGYEQYF. Looking up the rest from reference TRBV28 and TRBJ2-7 gives the full variable domain: DVKVTQSSRYLVKRTGEKVFLECVQDMDHENMFWYRQDPGLGLRLIYFSYDVKMKEKGDIPEGYSVSREKKERFSLILESASTNQTSMYLCASSSSGTPPGYEQYFGPGTRLTVT.

The V and J genes are TRBV19 and TRBJ2-7; 9 bases map to TRBD1. The CDR3 loop spans 16 amino acids. The junction had 12 bases not matched to a gene; V was cut back by 5 bases and J by 4 bases. Germline CDR1 reads LNHDA; CDR2 reads SQIVND (reference sequence). In nucleotides, the CDR3 is TGTGCCAGTAGTCATTCCGGGACAGGGAAAAAATACGAGCAGTACTTC. Translation gives CASSHSGTGKKYEQYF.

The chain couples TRBV3-1 (or the pseudogene TRBV3-2) to TRBJ1-4, with D maybe TRBD1 (6 bases). This CDR3 region has 15 residues. Germline V CDR1 and CDR2: LGHDT, YNNKEL (reference sequence). The V end lost 0 bases, the J end lost 15 bases, and 20 bases lay between the germline ends. The CDR3 DNA reads as TGTGCCAGCAGCCAAGATCTACAAGGCGCCCCAGGGGTGTTTTTT. This translates into CASSQDLQGAPGVFF.

The genes are TRBV3-1 (or the pseudogene TRBV3-2) and TRBJ1-2; D possibly corresponds to TRBD1 (6 bases). Germline-derived CDR1 and CDR2 are LGHDT and YNNKEL (reference sequence). Trimming cost V 4 bases and J 6 bases, with 18 bases left between them. The CDR3 extends over 15 amino acids. CDR3 residues: CASSRQDSSFDGYTF. The CDR3 nucleotides read TGTGCCAGCAGCCGGCAGGACAGTTCCTTTGATGGCTACACCTTC.

The rearrangement links TRBV30 to TRBJ2-1; D may correspond to TRBD1 or TRBD2 (5 bases each). This CDR3 has 13 residues. Germline loops: CDR1 GTSNPN, CDR2 SVGIG (reference sequence). V was shortened by 0 bases and J by 9 bases, with 12 bases between the two germline ends. CDR3 in amino acids: CAWSVLGGSEQFF. Written as DNA, the CDR3 is TGTGCCTGGAGTGTACTTGGGGGATCTGAGCAGTTCTTC.

The chain carries TRBV6-2 or TRBV6-3 and TRBJ2-5, with D possibly being TRBD2 (6 bases). V was trimmed by 2 bases and J by 0 bases, leaving 13 bases between them. Per germline, CDR1 MNHEY and CDR2 SVGEGT. CDR3 length: 16 residues. DNA of the CDR3: TGTGCCAGCAGTTACGCCAGCGGGCAGTACCAAGAGACCCAGTACTTC. This codes for CASSYASGQYQETQYF.

The chain employs TRBV5-6 and TRBJ1-2; D might be TRBD1 (5 bases). This CDR3 comprises 14 residues. Trimming pared 3 bases from V and 2 bases from J, leaving 11 bases between. The germline CDR1 and CDR2 sequences are SGHDT and YYEEEE. CDR3: CASSSGTANYGYTF. Written as DNA, the CDR3 is TGTGCCAGCAGCTCGGGGACGGCAAACTATGGCTACACCTTC. Combining the CDR3 with reference TRBV5-6 and TRBJ1-2 gives the whole variable domain DAGVTQSPTHLIKTRGQQVTLRCSPKSGHDTVSWYQQALGQGPQFIFQYYEEEERQRGNFPDRFSGHQFPNYSSELNVNALLLGDSALYLCASSSGTANYGYTFGSGTRLTVV.

The chain joins TRBV7-9 to TRBJ1-1, with D tentatively TRBD1 (5 bases). The CDR3 spans 15 residues. CDR1 is SEHNR, CDR2 FQNEAQ, per germline (reference sequence). The V end was cut by 5 bases, the J end by 1 base, with 14 bases between. The CDR3 DNA reads TGTGCCAGCAGCGTTCCTGGGACGGGGAACACTGAAGCTTTCTTT. Translating gives CASSVPGTGNTEAFF.

The V call is TRBV15, the J call TRBJ2-7; D is unresolved. CDR3 length equals 12 residues. CDR1 and CDR2 from the germline V gene are LNHNV and YYDKDF (reference sequence). V dropped 0 bases and J dropped 9 bases, with 9 bases sitting between them. The CDR3 spells CATSRDWSAQYF. CDR3 bases: TGTGCCACCAGCAGAGATTGGTCGGCGCAGTACTTC.

J is TRBJ2-3 and V is TRBV20-1, with TRBD2 matching 8 bases. After removal of 3 bases from V and 9 bases from J, the junction contained 11 bases not matched to a gene. CDR1 is DFQATT and CDR2 is SNEGSKA in the germline V gene (reference sequence). The CDR3 consists of 14 residues. The CDR3 sequence is CSASLSGRAGTQYF. Written as DNA, the CDR3 is TGCAGTGCTAGTCTCTCCGGGAGGGCCGGCACGCAGTATTTT.

This clone was seen just once. Different DNA sequences within this sample yield the same CDR3. This rearrangement joins TRBV13 to TRBJ2-1, with 11 bases identical to TRBD2. This CDR3 contains 15 residues. Germline V gene lookup returns CDR1 PRHDT and CDR2 FYEKMQ (reference sequence). V trimming: 4 bases; J trimming: 3 bases; junction bases outside the gene matches: 2. The CDR3 reads CASSSGTSGYNEQFF. CDR3 sequence (DNA): TGTGCCAGCAGCTCCGGGACTAGCGGCTACAATGAGCAGTTCTTC.

The chain carries TRBV10-3 and TRBJ1-2, with D unclear. The ends were cut back, 6 bases at V and 2 bases at J, with 13 bases in the middle. This CDR3 spans 14 amino acids. Germline V gives CDR1 ENHRY, CDR2 SYGVKD. The CDR3 sequence is CAIRPDNENYGYTF. The CDR3 nucleotides are TGTGCCATCAGACCTGACAACGAGAACTATGGCTACACCTTC.

The rearrangement uses TRBV5-6 and TRBJ1-1, with a possible D match to TRBD1 (6 bases). Germline CDR1 and CDR2: SGHDT and YYEEEE. V dropped 4 bases and J dropped 5 bases, with 12 bases sitting between them. The CDR3 length is 13 residues. CDR3 region: CASSPGQSTEAFF. In DNA form, the CDR3 reads TGTGCCAGCAGCCCGGGACAATCTACTGAAGCTTTCTTT.

This clone was recorded only once. This chain connects TRBV2 to TRBJ2-3; D unclear. Per germline, CDR1 SNHLY and CDR2 FYNNEI. V lost 7 bases, J lost 3 bases, and 11 bases lay in between. This CDR3 has 13 amino acids. The DNA of the CDR3 is TGTGCCAGCACCAACTCGGCTACAGATACGCAGTATTTT. This translates into CASTNSATDTQYF.

The chain links TRBV7-9 to TRBJ2-3, with a possible D match to TRBD1 (8 bases). V gave up 5 bases and J gave up 4 bases, with 16 bases separating them. In germline, CDR1 is SEHNR, CDR2 FQNEAQ (reference sequence). The CDR3 consists of 15 residues. CDR3 protein: CASSPGGGSSDTQYF. The CDR3 DNA sequence: TGTGCCAGCAGCCCAGGGGGCGGGAGTTCAGATACGCAGTATTTT.

CDR3 sequence (DNA): TGTGCCAGCAGTGCCGGGACTAACACCGGGGAGCTGTTTTTT. Translation: CASSAGTNTGELFF. The rearrangement uses TRBV28 and TRBJ2-2; tentatively, D is TRBD2 (6 bases). The ends were cut back, 5 bases at V and 2 bases at J, with 9 bases in the middle. CDR3 length equals 14 residues. Germline V gene data show CDR1 as MDHEN and CDR2 as SYDVKM.

The chain couples TRBV7-2 to TRBJ1-3, with 8 positions matching TRBD1. V was pared by 5 bases and J by 6 bases, with 6 bases of the junction left unmatched. This CDR3 region has 14 residues. The germline CDR1 and CDR2 sequences are SGHTA and FQGNSA. The CDR3 region has the DNA TGTGCCAGCAGCCCGAGGACAGGGCTAAACACCATATATTTT. This codes for CASSPRTGLNTIYF.

The chain carries TRBV7-2 and TRBJ2-1, with TRBD2 identical over 7 bases. This CDR3 spans 16 amino acids. Germline assignment: CDR1 SGHTA and CDR2 FQGNSA. V shed 3 bases, J shed 1 base, and the junction held 6 bases outside the gene matches. The CDR3 loop reads CASSFFREVSYNEQFF. The CDR3 nucleotides read TGTGCCAGCAGCTTTTTTCGGGAGGTGTCCTACAATGAGCAGTTCTTC.

The gene calls are TRBV5-1 and TRBJ2-1; possible D gene TRBD2, 5 bases. The length of the CDR3 is 14 residues. V was trimmed by 3 bases and J by 10 bases, leaving 17 bases between them. Per germline, CDR1 SGHRS and CDR2 YFSETQ. CDR3 sequence: CASSYGRNSGEQFF. CDR3 coding DNA: TGCGCCAGCAGCTACGGACGCAACTCGGGGGAGCAGTTCTTC.